Listed here are 25 T cell receptor beta chains from one sample, sequenced in a study of T-cell memory formation after mild COVID-19. One entry per CDR3 protein, called by TCRdb with MiXCR from the 5' RACE reads. The profile shows under 450,000 distinct CDR3 sequences, less than 25% of them singletons. Sample: PBMCs or a T cell subset sorted from them (not recorded which). All receptors come from an adult woman who had mild COVID-19 (a few samples of this study predate the infection). Cell type and time point are not known.

The chain links TRBV7-6 to TRBJ1-1; D is unclear. Germline assignment: CDR1 SGHVS and CDR2 FNYEAQ. This CDR3 contains 13 residues. V was pared by 1 base and J by 8 bases, with 11 bases between. The CDR3 loop is CASSLGLEEEAFF. The DNA for the CDR3 is TGTGCCAGCAGCTTAGGCCTAGAGGAAGAAGCTTTCTTT.

This clonotype has only one observation. The chain uses TRBV6-6 and TRBJ1-5; 12 bases align to TRBD1. Germline V CDR1 and CDR2: MNHNY, SVGAGI (reference sequence). The V and J ends lost 4 bases and 6 bases, in that order; junction bases with no gene match: 7. This CDR3 is 16 amino acids long. This chain's CDR3 is CASSSTGTGGSQPQHF. CDR3 nucleotide sequence: TGTGCCAGCAGTTCGACCGGGACAGGGGGCAGTCAGCCCCAGCATTTT.

There are a few counts of this clonotype. This rearrangement joins TRBV18 to TRBJ1-5, with TRBD1 identical over 7 bases. The CDR3 totals 14 residues. Unmatched junction bases numbered 5, after V lost 4 bases and J lost 5 bases. In germline, CDR1 is KGHSH, CDR2 LQKENI. The CDR3 nucleotides read TGTGCCAGCTCACTATCAGGGGGGCATCAGCCCCAGCATTTT. This encodes CASSLSGGHQPQHF.

The J gene is TRBJ2-3, the V gene TRBV11-2, with 13 bases fitting TRBD2. Germline V gives CDR1 SGHAT, CDR2 FQNNGV. V lost 5 bases to trimming and J lost 0 bases; unmatched junction nucleotides: 14. CDR3 length equals 20 residues. CDR3 nucleotides: TGTGCCAGCAGCCAGCGACTAGCGGGAGGTGGAGAGACTAGCACAGATACGCAGTATTTT. Its translation is CASSQRLAGGGETSTDTQYF. The whole variable domain, remainder taken from reference TRBV11-2 and TRBJ2-3, is EAGVAQSPRYKIIEKRQSVAFWCNPISGHATLYWYQQILGQGPKLLIQFQNNGVVDDSQLPKDRFSAERLKGVDSTLKIQPAKLEDSAVYLCASSQRLAGGGETSTDTQYFGPGTRLTVL.

The chain is built from TRBV5-6 and TRBJ1-1; D unresolved. This CDR3 has 12 amino acids. CDR1 is SGHDT and CDR2 is YYEEEE in the germline V gene. V dropped 2 bases and J dropped 10 bases, with 12 bases sitting between them. This CDR3 is CASSFVSGVAFF. The CDR3 bases are TGTGCCAGCAGCTTCGTTTCGGGTGTAGCTTTCTTT.

This clonotype was seen only a few times. V is TRBV5-1 and J is TRBJ2-7; D is possibly TRBD2 (5 bases). V lost 2 bases and J lost 5, with 17 bases in between. Germline V gene sequence: CDR1 SGHRS, CDR2 YFSETQ. The CDR3 is 15 amino acids. CDR3 nucleotides: TGCGCCAGCAGCTTCGCCCTAGTCCCGAGGGACGAGCAGTACTTC. Amino acid sequence: CASSFALVPRDEQYF.

Only a few counts were recorded for this clonotype. The V gene is TRBV20-1, the J gene TRBJ1-6; the match to TRBD1 covers 7 bases. Per the germline V gene, CDR1 is DFQATT and CDR2 is SNEGSKA (reference sequence). CDR3 size: 14 residues. The junction had 4 bases not matched to a gene; V was cut back by 3 bases and J by 5 bases. The CDR3, as DNA: TGCAGTGCTAGCGGCGGGACAGATAATTCACCCCTCCACTTT. Its protein product is CSASGGTDNSPLHF.

This clonotype has just a few counts. The junction departs from germline at one end; a sequencing error may be responsible. The genes are TRBV15 and TRBJ2-5, with D uncertain. The CDR3 extends over 12 amino acids. The germline gives CDR1 LNHNV, CDR2 YYDKDF (reference sequence). Here the CDR3 reads CAASAYQETQYF. The DNA of the CDR3 is TGTGCCGCCAGCGCGTACCAAGAGACCCAGTACTTC.

This clonotype has only a few counts. The chain combines TRBV20-1 with TRBJ1-1, with a tentative D call TRBD1 (6 bases). The CDR3 loop spans 18 amino acids. From germline, CDR1 is DFQATT and CDR2 SNEGSKA (reference sequence). V was trimmed by 0 bases and J by 3 bases, leaving 23 bases between them. Written as DNA, the CDR3 is TGCAGTGCTAGAGATTCGGCACAGGGAAGGGATTTGGACACTGAAGCTTTCTTT. Amino acid sequence: CSARDSAQGRDLDTEAFF.

This clonotype turned up a few times. The chain has TRBV12-3 or TRBV12-4 and TRBJ2-2; either TRBD1 or TRBD2 may supply D (5 bases each). The length of the CDR3 is 14 residues. V lost 1 base, J lost 4 bases, and 7 bases lay in between. CDR3 protein: CASSLEGSTGELFF. The CDR3 region has the DNA TGTGCCAGCAGTTTAGAGGGGAGCACCGGGGAGCTGTTTTTT.

Only a few counts were recorded for this clonotype. The chain employs TRBV12-3 or TRBV12-4 and TRBJ2-1; D is possibly TRBD2 (5 bases). The CDR3 consists of 15 residues. The V and J ends lost 5 bases and 5 bases respectively, with 16 bases between them. The CDR3 DNA follows: TGTGCCAGCAGTCCCCGGGGTCAGTGGCACAATGAGCAGTTCTTC. Translated: CASSPRGQWHNEQFF.

This clonotype was recorded a few times. This chain joins TRBV24-1 and TRBJ2-5, with D possibly matching TRBD2 (5 bases). The V end lost 3 bases, the J end lost 3 bases, and 13 bases lay between the germline ends. Germline-derived CDR1 and CDR2 are KGHDR and SFDVKD. The CDR3 is 15 residues long. The CDR3 DNA reads TGTGCCACCAGTGATCCCGGACTGGGAGAAGAGACCCAGTACTTC. Translation gives CATSDPGLGEETQYF.

This clonotype appeared a few times. The rearrangement uses TRBV6-4 and TRBJ2-1; 13 bases are shared with TRBD2. The germline CDR1 and CDR2 sequences are MRHNA and SNTAGT. V shed 5 bases and J 9 bases; nucleotides not matched to a gene: 4. The CDR3 sequence is 14 residues long. The CDR3 loop reads CASSRLAGGVEQFF. CDR3 bases: TGTGCCAGCAGTCGACTAGCGGGGGGTGTTGAGCAGTTCTTC.

The genes are TRBV7-6 and TRBJ2-1; the match to TRBD2 covers 7 bases. V trimming: 1 base; J trimming: 1 base; junction bases outside the gene matches: 13. Germline values: CDR1 SGHVS, CDR2 FNYEAQ. There are 19 residues in the CDR3. The CDR3 DNA sequence: TGTGCCAGCAGCTTAGTCTACCTCCAGGGCGGGGGATCCTACAATGAGCAGTTCTTC. Protein sequence: CASSLVYLQGGGSYNEQFF.

This clonotype showed up just a few times. The DNA of the CDR3 is TGTGCCACCAGCTGCGACAGGGTATTTCCCTCTGGGGCCAACGTCCTGACTTTC. Translation gives CATSCDRVFPSGANVLTF. This chain joins TRBV15 and TRBJ2-6, with 7 bases identical to TRBD1. Trimming at V came to 5 bases and at J to 0 bases, leaving 10 bases not matched to a gene. The germline CDR1 and CDR2 sequences are LNHNV and YYDKDF (reference sequence). This CDR3 is built from 18 residues.

This clonotype was counted a few times. The rearrangement links TRBV5-1 to TRBJ2-2, with D perhaps TRBD1 or TRBD2 (5 bases each). This CDR3 is built from 17 residues. Trimming took off 1 base at V and 0 bases at J, with 13 bases between the two ends. CDR1 is SGHRS, CDR2 YFSETQ, per germline. CDR3 in DNA: TGCGCCAGCAGCTTGTGGACCGGGACCGCGAACACCGGGGAGCTGTTTTTT. This encodes CASSLWTGTANTGELFF.

This clonotype was recorded a few times. V and J are TRBV11-3 and TRBJ2-2; D call uncertain. The length of the CDR3 is 16 residues. Trimming shortened V by 4 bases and J by 1 base, and 13 bases separated the two germline ends. Looked up from germline, CDR1 is SGHNT and CDR2 is YENEEA. CDR3 sequence: CASSSRSLLNTGELFF. The DNA for the CDR3 is TGTGCCAGCAGCTCAAGGAGTCTTCTGAACACCGGGGAGCTGTTTTTT. Based on the CDR3 plus reference TRBV11-3 and TRBJ2-2, the full variable domain is EAGVVQSPRYKIIEKKQPVAFWCNPISGHNTLYWYLQNLGQGPELLIRYENEEAVDDSQLPKDRFSAERLKGVDSTLKIQPAELGDSAVYLCASSSRSLLNTGELFFGEGSRLTVL.

This chain joins TRBV11-2 and TRBJ1-2; the match to TRBD1 covers 8 bases. This CDR3 has 16 amino acids. Germline V lookup: CDR1 SGHAT, CDR2 FQNNGV. V trimming: 5 bases; J trimming: 4 bases; junction bases outside the gene matches: 12. CDR3 region: CASSPRTGSFGYGYTF. DNA of the CDR3: TGTGCCAGCAGCCCTCGGACAGGGTCGTTCGGCTATGGCTACACCTTC.

This clonotype turned up a few times. This chain uses TRBV12-3 or TRBV12-4 with TRBJ1-2; 7 positions agree with TRBD1. Trimming removed 5 bases from V and 1 base from J; junction bases left unmatched: 4. This CDR3 is built from 14 residues. In DNA, the CDR3 is TGTGCCAGCAGTCCCAGACAGGGTAACTATGGCTACACCTTC. Translated, it gives CASSPRQGNYGYTF.

The chain couples TRBV11-2 to TRBJ2-1; D might be TRBD2 (5 bases). CDR3 length: 15 amino acids. The V gene's germline CDR1 is SGHAT and CDR2 FQNNGV. V gave up 1 base and J gave up 4 bases, with 11 bases separating them. In DNA, the CDR3 is TGTGCCAGCAGCTTAGTATACGGGGATTACAATGAGCAGTTCTTC. This codes for CASSLVYGDYNEQFF.

The J gene is TRBJ1-1, the V gene TRBV5-1, with 7 positions matching TRBD1. Germline-derived CDR1 and CDR2 are SGHRS and YFSETQ. V lost 4 bases and J lost 7; bases outside the gene matches: 7. The CDR3 spans 13 residues. In DNA, the CDR3 is TGCGCCAGCAGCGAGGGACAGACCCTTGAAGCTTTCTTT. Its translation: CASSEGQTLEAFF.

The chain uses TRBV7-8 and TRBJ2-1; 8 bases are shared with TRBD2. Losses at the gene ends were 5 bases for V and 6 bases for J; bases not matched to a gene: 18. Germline CDR1 is SGHVS and CDR2 is FQNEAQ. The CDR3 has 18 amino acids. The CDR3 loop reads CASSPRRLAGLRSNEQFF. The CDR3 DNA sequence: TGTGCCAGCAGCCCGCGGAGGCTAGCGGGTCTCCGGAGCAATGAGCAGTTCTTC.

The chain has TRBV6-5 and TRBJ2-5; D may be TRBD1 (6 bases). The CDR3 loop spans 14 amino acids. CDR1 is MNHEY, CDR2 SVGAGI, per germline. Between the trimmed V and J ends, which lost 6 bases and 5 bases, there was a span of 16 bases. CDR3 sequence reads: CASSGLGAQETQYF. The CDR3 region has the DNA TGTGCCAGCAGCGGGCTGGGGGCTCAGGAGACCCAGTACTTC.

This CDR3 reads CSASHTPGQGRINNQPQHF. In DNA form, the CDR3 reads TGCAGTGCTAGCCACACCCCGGGACAGGGTCGGATTAACAATCAGCCCCAGCATTTT. The chain employs TRBV20-1 and TRBJ1-5, with TRBD1 matching over 9 bases. V trimming: 3 bases; J trimming: 3 bases; junction bases outside the gene matches: 18. The CDR3 contains 19 residues. Per germline, CDR1 DFQATT and CDR2 SNEGSKA (reference sequence).

The V and J genes are TRBV20-1 and TRBJ2-7, with D perhaps assigned TRBD1 or TRBD2 (5 bases each). The CDR3 has 13 amino acids. Trimming left V 1 base short and J 3 bases short, with 10 bases between. Germline V gives CDR1 DFQATT, CDR2 SNEGSKA (reference sequence). In DNA form, the CDR3 reads TGCAGTGCTAGAGGGGACGGCGGCTACGAGCAGTACTTC. It codes for CSARGDGGYEQYF.